This T cell receptor beta chain was sequenced in a study of T cells expressing NK-cell markers (dated by TCRdb to about 2020). Turning to the overall study: Several donors provided sorted CD3+CD56+NKG2C+, CD3+CD56+NKG2C- and CD3+CD56-NKG2C+ T-cell subsets, whose TCR beta-chain repertoires were profiled. Among the eight sequenced donors, only one was HCMV-seronegative, while the other seven were HCMV-seropositive. Randomly selected healthy volunteers, three men and five women, were used as the eight sequenced donors. The libraries were sequenced on Illumina HiSeq 2000/2500, MiSeq or NextSeq, producing 2 x 150 bp reads.

A commercial ELISA kit detecting HCMV-specific IgG in serum was used to determine HCMV serostatus. Peripheral blood mononuclear cells were isolated from blood by Ficoll density gradient centrifugation. Worth noting for this clonotype: Its binding antigen is unknown.

Overall study outcomes, separate from this receptor: In several donors, the dominant CD3+CD56+NKG2C+ clonotypes were found to rank among the top 10 CD8+ clonotypes and to make up 1.0-7.0% of CD8+ T cells. Whether the expanded NKG2C-expressing T cell clones were specific for HCMV antigens remained unclear. Those dominant clonotypes were again the most abundant among CD3+CD56-NKG2C+ cells in several donors, at about 25-60.1%.

Sequenced on an Illumina HiSeq 2000. 5'RACE template switching, by which a universal primer site and unique molecular identifiers were added, was used to make TCR beta cDNA libraries. Priming for cDNA synthesis came from the TCR beta constant segment, and two successive PCR amplification steps followed. For the original study's pipeline: MIGEC was used to demultiplex reads and group the reads by UMI, and MiTCR was used to assemble and quantify clonotypes. To exclude erroneous sequences, any TCR cDNA sequence not supported by at least two reads was discarded. The tcR package was used for downstream repertoire analysis, and clonotypes were matched between fractions using CDR3 nucleotide sequence together with V segment. Antigen specificity was annotated against VDJdb with VDJmatch, allowing one amino acid substitution in CDR3. TCRdb reprocessed the reads into one record per CDR3 protein sequence, lacking DNA. None of the V and J calls come from the authors' own analysis; TCRdb made them. The table of this sample itemizes about 160,000 distinct CDR3 sequences. 20% to 25% of the sample is in the top ten clones.

Sequencing input: blood T cells: a sorted CD56 or NKG2C T cell subset, CD4+ or CD8+ T cells, or bulk PBMC T cells (not recorded which). The TCR comes from a man aged 18-75 years in good health.

The CDR3 here reads CASSDKATQLAETQYF. This chain is built from TRBV7-9 and TRBJ2-5. CDR1 and CDR2, per the germline V gene (reference sequence), are SEHNR and FQNEAQ. Including the terminal cysteine and phenylalanine, the CDR3 comprises 16 residues. Only the protein sequence is given.